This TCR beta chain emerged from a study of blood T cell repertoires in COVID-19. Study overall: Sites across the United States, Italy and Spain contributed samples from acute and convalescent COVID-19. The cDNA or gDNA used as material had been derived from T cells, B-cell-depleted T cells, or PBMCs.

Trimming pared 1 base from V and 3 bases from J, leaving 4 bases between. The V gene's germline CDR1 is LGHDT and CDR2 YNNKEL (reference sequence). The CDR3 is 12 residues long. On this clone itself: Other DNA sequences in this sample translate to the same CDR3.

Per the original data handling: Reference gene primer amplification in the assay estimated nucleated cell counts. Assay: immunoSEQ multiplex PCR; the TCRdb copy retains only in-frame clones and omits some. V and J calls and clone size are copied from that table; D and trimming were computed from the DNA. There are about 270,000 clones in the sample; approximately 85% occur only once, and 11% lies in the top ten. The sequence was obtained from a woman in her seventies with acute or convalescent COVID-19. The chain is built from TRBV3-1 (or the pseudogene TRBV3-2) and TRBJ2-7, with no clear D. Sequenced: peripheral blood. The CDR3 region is CASSQGGYEQYF. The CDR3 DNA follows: TGTGCCAGCAGCCAAGGAGGCTACGAGCAGTACTTC.